The rows below give T cell receptor beta chains drawn from one sample of a study of blood T cell repertoires in COVID-19. Libraries were prepared by immunoSEQ multiplex PCR; TCRdb keeps only in-frame clonotypes and omits some of them. The profile shows approximately 92,000 clones, 80% to 85% of them singletons. Sequences were obtained from peripheral blood. These receptors all come from a man in his sixties with acute or convalescent COVID-19. CDR3s include the opening cysteine and the closing phenylalanine or tryptophan. Each record gives: V gene, J gene, D gene, clone size, CDR3 DNA, CDR3 protein. A D gene is named only where the DNA matches it firmly. Some rows mark clone size as missing; the rest say once, few, many or name a class of expanded clone.

TRBV5-1	TRBJ2-3	-	-	TGCGCCAGCAGGGGAGGTCTCGAGAACGCCAACACAGATACGCAGTATTTT	CASRGGLENANTDTQYF
TRBV11-3	TRBJ1-4	TRBD1	-	TGTGCCAGCAGCTCCGCCGGGACAGACAATGAAAAACTGTTTTTT	CASSSAGTDNEKLFF
TRBV19	TRBJ1-4	-	-	TGTGCCAGTAGTATAAACGGCCAGGGTAATGAAAAACTGTTTTTT	CASSINGQGNEKLFF
TRBV21-1	TRBJ2-5	-	-	TGTGCCAGCAGCAAATCGGATAGGGGACAGGGAAGCTCCTACAAGGAGACCCAGTACTTC	CASSKSDRGQGSSYKETQYF
TRBV10-1	TRBJ2-3	TRBD1	-	TGCGCCAGCAGTGAGTCAAGGGGGCGCCCAGATACGCAGTATTTT	CASSESRGRPDTQYF
TRBV3-1/TRBV3-2	TRBJ2-3	TRBD1	-	TGTGCCAGCAGCCAACTGGAGCGGGACAGGGGTACAGATACGCAGTATTTT	CASSQLERDRGTDTQYF
TRBV3-1/TRBV3-2	TRBJ1-5	-	-	TGTGCCAGCAGCCAAGCCCCGCAGTCTTATCAGCCCCAGCATTTT	CASSQAPQSYQPQHF
TRBV6-2/TRBV6-3	TRBJ2-1	-	-	TGTGCCAGCAGTTCCCCGGGTCCCTACAATGAGCAGTTCTTC	CASSSPGPYNEQFF
TRBV24-1	TRBJ2-5	-	-	TGTGCCACCCAGGGGTTTGGGGAGACCCAGTACTTC	CATQGFGETQYF
TRBV10-3	TRBJ2-5	TRBD1	few	TGTGCCGTTTCCGGGACAGGAAAAGAGACCCAGTACTTC	CAVSGTGKETQYF
TRBV30	TRBJ2-1	TRBD2	once	TGTGCCTGGAGTGTACAACTAGCGAATGAGCAGTTCTTC	CAWSVQLANEQFF
TRBV19	TRBJ1-4	-	-	TGTGCCAGTAGTATAGCCAGGGGCGCTGAAAAACTGTTTTTT	CASSIARGAEKLFF
TRBV19	TRBJ1-4	-	-	TGTGCCAGTAGGGACCTGGGCGGGGCAACTAATGAAAAACTGTTTTTT	CASRDLGGATNEKLFF
TRBV10-2	TRBJ1-5	TRBD1	-	TGCGCCAGCAGTGGGGGACAGGGGGCTCAGCCCCAGCATTTT	CASSGGQGAQPQHF
TRBV15	TRBJ1-6	-	-	TGTGCCACCAGCAGCTTGGTGGGGGCCAGTTCACCCCTCCACTTT	CATSSLVGASSPLHF
TRBV3-1/TRBV3-2	TRBJ1-1	-	-	TGTGCCAGCAGCCCCCATCGGGTGGGCACTGAAGCTTTCTTT	CASSPHRVGTEAFF
TRBV18	TRBJ1-1	TRBD1	-	TGTGCCAGCTCACTCCGACAGGGGGGTTTTGAAGCTTTCTTT	CASSLRQGGFEAFF
TRBV7-6	TRBJ2-3	TRBD2	-	TGTGCCAGCAGCTTAGAGACAAGCGGGAGGGTCACAGATACGCAGTATTTT	CASSLETSGRVTDTQYF
TRBV29-1	TRBJ2-3	-	once	TGCAGCGTTGAAATAGGGGTACCTTCGGATACGCAGTATTTT	CSVEIGVPSDTQYF
TRBV28	TRBJ1-6	TRBD1	-	TGTGCCAGCAGTCCGGGGGCAGGGGGAAGTAAGGATTCACCCCTCCACTTT	CASSPGAGGSKDSPLHF